The 3 T cell receptor beta chains reported below all come from one sample, sequenced in a study of blood T cell repertoires in COVID-19. Profiling relied on immunoSEQ multiplex PCR, and the TCRdb table lists in-frame clones only, not all of them. The table lists 59,000 or so clones, 75% to 85% of them singletons, with 7.2% in the top ten. The source material was peripheral blood. The receptors derive from a man aged 60-69 years with acute or convalescent COVID-19.

The gene calls are TRBV11-1 and TRBJ1-6; 7 bases fit TRBD1. CDR3 length: 14 residues. CDR1 is SGHAT, CDR2 FQDESV, per germline (reference sequence). V lost 3 bases and J lost 7; bases outside the gene matches: 3. The CDR3 here is CASSFRGLNSPLHF. DNA of the CDR3: TGTGCCAGCAGCTTTAGGGGGCTGAATTCACCCCTCCACTTT.

The chain has TRBV12-3 or TRBV12-4 and TRBJ2-1; possibly TRBD2 for D (6 bases). The CDR3 runs to 12 residues. V dropped 3 bases and J dropped 9 bases, with 9 bases sitting between them. CDR3 region: CASSFAGREQFF. The CDR3 nucleotides are TGTGCCAGCAGTTTCGCGGGGCGTGAGCAGTTCTTC.

DNA for the CDR3: TGCAGCGTTGGGCTAGCGGGGGGGGAGGACATTCAGTACTTC. Its translation: CSVGLAGGEDIQYF. The chain links TRBV29-1 to TRBJ2-4; the match to TRBD2 covers 12 bases. This CDR3 region has 14 residues. Germline CDR1 and CDR2: SQVTM and ANQGSEA. V trimming: 4 bases; J trimming: 8 bases; junction bases outside the gene matches: 6. The whole variable domain, remainder taken from reference TRBV29-1 and TRBJ2-4, is SAVISQKPSRDICQRGTSLTIQCQVDSQVTMMFWYRQQPGQSLTLIATANQGSEATYESGFVIDKFPISRPNLTFSTLTVSNMSPEDSSIYLCSVGLAGGEDIQYFGAGTRLSVL.